Reported below is one T cell receptor beta chain. These data come from a study of T-cell memory formation after mild COVID-19. Looking at the study overall: TCR clusters mostly belonged to single donors.

The CDR3 runs to 12 residues. Per germline, CDR1 LNHNV and CDR2 YYDKDF (reference sequence). V shed 0 bases and J shed 8 bases, with 7 bases lying between them. From 5'RACE with constant-segment primers came TCR alpha and TCR beta cDNA libraries that carried sample barcodes and UMIs. TCRdb fed the 5' RACE reads into MiXCR, producing one record per CDR3 protein. Among around 320,000 distinct CDR3 sequences listed, approximately 19% were seen once. This TCR came from a man in his late teens or twenties who had mild COVID-19 (a few samples of this study predate the infection). Cell type and time point are not known. The gene calls are TRBV15 and TRBJ1-2; no reliable D call. Sequences were obtained from PBMCs or a T cell subset sorted from them (not recorded which). CDR3 sequence: CATSRDSGGYTF. Here the CDR3 DNA reads TGTGCCACCAGCAGAGATTCCGGGGGCTACACCTTC.